This entry lists 6 T cell receptor beta chains sequenced from one sample in a study of CD8+CD57+ T cells in acquired aplastic anemia. Patients sequenced had flow cytometry evidence of CD8+CD57+ cell expansion. Profiling of TCR beta VDJ combinations and CDR3 sequences used genomic DNA as template. MiXCR, applied by TCRdb to the reads, yields one record per CDR3 protein. The sample carries more than 150,000 distinct CDR3 sequences, about 50% recorded once. Material for sequencing was sorted CD4+, CD8+, or CD8+CD57+ T cells (not recorded which) from PBMCs. Receptors were obtained from a human donor with aplastic anemia.

This clonotype was counted at least ten times. This sequence joins TRBV19 and TRBJ1-6; D perhaps matches TRBD1 (6 bases). Germline V gene data show CDR1 as LNHDA and CDR2 as SQIVND (reference sequence). Trimming pared 0 bases from V and 1 base from J, leaving 16 bases between. The CDR3 extends over 19 amino acids. The CDR3 spells CASSIETRRGSSYNSPLHF. CDR3 in DNA: TGTGCCAGTAGTATAGAGACCCGTAGGGGGTCGTCCTATAATTCACCCCTCCACTTT.

This clonotype has a count of ten or more. The chain links TRBV2 to TRBJ1-4; TRBD1 agrees at 8 bases. V was pared by 2 bases and J by 3 bases, with 2 bases of the junction left unmatched. This CDR3 spans 15 amino acids. CDR1 is SNHLY, CDR2 FYNNEI, per germline. CDR3 residues: CASSESTGANEKLFF. The CDR3 bases are TGTGCCAGCAGTGAATCGACAGGGGCTAATGAAAAACTGTTTTTT.

The V call is TRBV20-1, the J call TRBJ1-1, with D maybe TRBD1 (5 bases). The CDR3 runs 13 residues. Trimming removed 6 bases from V and 5 bases from J, with 16 bases in between. CDR1 and CDR2 (germline): DFQATT, SNEGSKA (reference sequence). The DNA for the CDR3 is TGCAGTGCCCCCGGGGAAGGGGATACTGAAGCTTTCTTT. It translates to CSAPGEGDTEAFF.

This clonotype came up many times. This sequence joins TRBV6-5 and TRBJ2-7, with 7 nucleotides matching TRBD2. The germline CDR1 and CDR2 sequences are MNHEY and SVGAGI. CDR3 size: 14 residues. V dropped 2 bases and J dropped 5; count of bases not matched to a gene: 6. The CDR3 DNA follows: TGTGCCAGCAGTTACGGGAGGGTTGGGGACGAGCAGTACTTC. Translating gives CASSYGRVGDEQYF.

In this sample, this clonotype turned up many times. This chain uses TRBV5-1 with TRBJ2-5; TRBD1 matches at 9 bases. Germline trimming cut 3 bases from V and 0 bases from J; bases unmatched to any gene: 3. This CDR3 region has 15 residues. Germline CDR1 is SGHRS and CDR2 is YFSETQ. CDR3 DNA: TGCGCCAGCAGCTCGGGGGACAGGGACCAAGAGACCCAGTACTTC. Its translation is CASSSGDRDQETQYF.

The chain links TRBV7-3 to TRBJ2-7; weak D call: TRBD1 (6 bases). CDR3 size: 13 residues. The V gene's germline CDR1 is SGHTA and CDR2 FQGTGA. With 5 bases removed from V and 6 bases from J, the gap between germline ends came to 14 bases. The CDR3 DNA follows: TGTGCCAGCAGCCCCCCGGCCAGGGGCGAGCAGTACTTC. Protein product: CASSPPARGEQYF.